This is a list of T cell receptor beta chains from one sample in a study of cytomegalovirus exposure and HLA in healthy donors. Some clones are missing from TCRdb's copy, which holds only in-frame ones; the method was immunoSEQ multiplex PCR. Of some 85,000 clones listed, roughly 80% are singletons. Sequences were obtained from PBMCs. The origin of the receptors is a man aged 18 to 29 in good health and CMV-seronegative. The conserved cysteine and the conserved F or W are not part of the CDR3 here. Each record gives: J gene, V gene, CDR3 protein.

TRBJ1-2,TRBV5-1,ASSLAGTGGGYT
TRBJ1-6,TRBV9,ASTDQGFGSPLH
TRBJ2-7,TRBV5-4,ASSQVAGAISTSSYEQY
TRBJ2-7,TRBV21-1,ASSPRERYEQY
TRBJ1-1,TRBV2,ASSEGQGAMNTEAF
TRBJ1-5,TRBV4-3,ASSHPQDSNQPQH
TRBJ2-7,TRBV27,ASSFVAGAYEQY
TRBJ1-1,TRBV11-2,ASSPYPGHLNTEAF
TRBJ2-7,TRBV6-6,ASSYHRVSYEQY
TRBJ2-7,TRBV5-1,ASKEGAVGTYEQY
TRBJ2-3,TRBV7-8,ASSSKFTDTQY
TRBJ2-7,TRBV19,ASSIGVSSEQY
TRBJ1-6,TRBV2,ASSRHRDYNSPLH
TRBJ1-1,TRBV14,ASSLTENTEAF
TRBJ1-5,TRBV9,ASSVGGEPEGPQH
TRBJ1-3,TRBV25-1,ASSLQGVAGNTIY
TRBJ2-1,TRBV7-9,ASSLASNEQF
TRBJ1-2,TRBV7-8,ASSLGGDGYT
TRBJ2-1,TRBV30,AWSETSGRSNEQF
TRBJ2-7,TRBV2,ASSDPPTPGLTSYEQY